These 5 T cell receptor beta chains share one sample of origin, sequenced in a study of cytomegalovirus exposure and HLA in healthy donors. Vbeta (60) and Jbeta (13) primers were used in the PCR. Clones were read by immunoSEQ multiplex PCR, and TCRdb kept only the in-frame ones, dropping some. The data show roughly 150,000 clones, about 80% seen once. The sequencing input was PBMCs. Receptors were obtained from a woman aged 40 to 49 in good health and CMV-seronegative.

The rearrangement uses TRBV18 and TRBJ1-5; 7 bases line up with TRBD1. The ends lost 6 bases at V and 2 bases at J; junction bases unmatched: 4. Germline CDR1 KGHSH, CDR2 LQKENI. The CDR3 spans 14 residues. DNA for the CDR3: TGTGCCAGCTCCCCTACAGGGGGCAATCAGCCCCAGCATTTT. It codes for CASSPTGGNQPQHF.

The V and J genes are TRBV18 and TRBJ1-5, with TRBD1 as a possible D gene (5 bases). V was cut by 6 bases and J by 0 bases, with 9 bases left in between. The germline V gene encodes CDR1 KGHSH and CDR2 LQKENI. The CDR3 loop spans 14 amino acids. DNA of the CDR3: TGTGCCAGCTCCAGACAGACTAGCAATCAGCCCCAGCATTTT. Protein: CASSRQTSNQPQHF.

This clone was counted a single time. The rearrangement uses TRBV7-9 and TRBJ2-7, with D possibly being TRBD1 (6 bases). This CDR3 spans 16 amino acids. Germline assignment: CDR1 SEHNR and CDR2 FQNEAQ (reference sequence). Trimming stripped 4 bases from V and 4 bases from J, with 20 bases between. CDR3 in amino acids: CASSYLTGSDPYEQYF. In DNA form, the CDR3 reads TGTGCCAGCAGCTATTTAACAGGGTCTGACCCTTACGAGCAGTACTTC.

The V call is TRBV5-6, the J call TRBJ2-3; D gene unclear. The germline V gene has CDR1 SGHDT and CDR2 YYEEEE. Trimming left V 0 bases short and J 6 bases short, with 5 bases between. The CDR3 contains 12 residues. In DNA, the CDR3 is TGTGCCAGCAGCTTGGCTCCGGATACGCAGTATTTT. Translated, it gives CASSLAPDTQYF.

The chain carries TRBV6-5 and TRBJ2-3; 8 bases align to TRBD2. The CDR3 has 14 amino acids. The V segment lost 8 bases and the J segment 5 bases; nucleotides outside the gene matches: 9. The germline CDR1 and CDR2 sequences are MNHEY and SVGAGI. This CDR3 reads CASRGERELDTQYF. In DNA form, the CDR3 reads TGTGCCAGCCGGGGGGAGCGGGAGTTAGATACGCAGTATTTT.